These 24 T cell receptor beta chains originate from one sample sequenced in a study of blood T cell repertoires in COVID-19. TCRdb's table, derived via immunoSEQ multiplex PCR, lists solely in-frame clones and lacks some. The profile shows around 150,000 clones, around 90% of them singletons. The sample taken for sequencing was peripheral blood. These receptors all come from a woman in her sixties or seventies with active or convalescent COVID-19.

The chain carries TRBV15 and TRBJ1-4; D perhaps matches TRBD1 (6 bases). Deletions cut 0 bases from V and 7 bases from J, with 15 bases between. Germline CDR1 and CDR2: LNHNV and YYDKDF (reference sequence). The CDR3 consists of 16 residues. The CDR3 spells CATSRETGNLLEKLFF. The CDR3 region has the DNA TGTGCCACCAGCAGAGAAACAGGGAACCTTCTTGAAAAACTGTTTTTT.

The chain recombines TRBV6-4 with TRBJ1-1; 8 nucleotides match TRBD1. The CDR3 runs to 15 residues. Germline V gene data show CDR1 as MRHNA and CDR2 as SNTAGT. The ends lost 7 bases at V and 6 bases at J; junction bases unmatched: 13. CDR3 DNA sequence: TGTGCCAGCACTAGCTGGGACAGGCTCCTCCCTGAAGCTTTCTTT. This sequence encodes CASTSWDRLLPEAFF.

The CDR3 sequence is CASTSTGTEPIPTMEQFF. CDR3 DNA: TGTGCCAGCACCTCAACCGGGACAGAGCCTATTCCTACAATGGAGCAGTTCTTC. The chain joins TRBV19 to TRBJ2-1, with TRBD1 identical over 7 bases. Trimming at V came to 9 bases and at J to 10 bases, leaving 27 bases not matched to a gene. CDR1 and CDR2 from the germline V gene are LNHDA and SQIVND (reference sequence). The length of the CDR3 is 18 residues.

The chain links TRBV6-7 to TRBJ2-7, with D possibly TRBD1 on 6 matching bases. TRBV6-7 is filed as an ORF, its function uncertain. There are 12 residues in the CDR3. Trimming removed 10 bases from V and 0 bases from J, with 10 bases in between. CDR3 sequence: CAIQGYSYEQYF. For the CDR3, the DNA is TGTGCCATACAGGGATACTCCTACGAGCAGTACTTC.

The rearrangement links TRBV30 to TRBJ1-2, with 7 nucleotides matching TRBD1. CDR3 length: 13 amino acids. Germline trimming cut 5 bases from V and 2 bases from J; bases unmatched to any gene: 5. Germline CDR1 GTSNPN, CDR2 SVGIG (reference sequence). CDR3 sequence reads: CAWAQGQNYGYTF. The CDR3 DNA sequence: TGTGCCTGGGCCCAGGGACAGAACTATGGCTACACCTTC.

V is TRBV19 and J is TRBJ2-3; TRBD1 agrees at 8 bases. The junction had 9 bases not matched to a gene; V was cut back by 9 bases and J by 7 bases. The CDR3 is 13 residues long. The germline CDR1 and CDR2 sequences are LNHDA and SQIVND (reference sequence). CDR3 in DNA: TGTGCCAGCGGACAGGGTCAACAGTATACGCAGTATTTT. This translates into CASGQGQQYTQYF.

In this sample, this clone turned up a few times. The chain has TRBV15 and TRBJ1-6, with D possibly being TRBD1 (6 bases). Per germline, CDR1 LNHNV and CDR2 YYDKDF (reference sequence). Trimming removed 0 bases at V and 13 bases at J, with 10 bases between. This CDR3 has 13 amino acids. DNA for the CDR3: TGTGCCACCAGCAGAGAACCAGGGGCGCCCCTCCACTTT. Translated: CATSREPGAPLHF.

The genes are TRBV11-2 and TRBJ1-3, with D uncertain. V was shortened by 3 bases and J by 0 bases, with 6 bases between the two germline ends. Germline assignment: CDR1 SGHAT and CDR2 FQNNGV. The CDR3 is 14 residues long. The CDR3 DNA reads TGTGCCAGCAGCTTGGGCCCCTCTGGAAACACCATATATTTT. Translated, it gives CASSLGPSGNTIYF.

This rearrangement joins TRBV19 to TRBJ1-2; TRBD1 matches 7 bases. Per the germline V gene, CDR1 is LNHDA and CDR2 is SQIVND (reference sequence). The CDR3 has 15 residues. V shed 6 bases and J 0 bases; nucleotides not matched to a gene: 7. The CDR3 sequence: CASRPGTVANYGYTF. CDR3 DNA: TGTGCCAGTAGACCAGGGACAGTAGCTAACTATGGCTACACCTTC. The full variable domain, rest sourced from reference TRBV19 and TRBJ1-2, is DGGITQSPKYLFRKEGQNVTLSCEQNLNHDAMYWYRQDPGQGLRLIYYSQIVNDFQKGDIAEGYSVSREKKESFPLTVTSAQKNPTAFYLCASRPGTVANYGYTFGSGTRLTVV.

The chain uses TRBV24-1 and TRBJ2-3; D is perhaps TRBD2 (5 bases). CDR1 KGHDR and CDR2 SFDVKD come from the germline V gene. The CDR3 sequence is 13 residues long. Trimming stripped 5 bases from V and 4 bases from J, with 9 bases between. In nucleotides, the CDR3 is TGTGCCACCAGTGGACCCGGGGCAGATACGCAGTATTTT. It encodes CATSGPGADTQYF.

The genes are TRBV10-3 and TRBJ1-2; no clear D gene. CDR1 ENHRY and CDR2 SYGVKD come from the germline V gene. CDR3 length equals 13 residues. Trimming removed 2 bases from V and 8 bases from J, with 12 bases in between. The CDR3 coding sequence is TGTGCCATCAGTGAGCAAACAGCAAGAGGCTACACCTTC. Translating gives CAISEQTARGYTF.

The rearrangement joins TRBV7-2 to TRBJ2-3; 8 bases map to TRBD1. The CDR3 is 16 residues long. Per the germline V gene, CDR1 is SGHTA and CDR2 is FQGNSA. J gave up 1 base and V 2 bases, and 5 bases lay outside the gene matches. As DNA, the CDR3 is TGTGCCAGCAGCTTACAGGGGGCGCCCGGCACAGATACGCAGTATTTT. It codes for CASSLQGAPGTDTQYF. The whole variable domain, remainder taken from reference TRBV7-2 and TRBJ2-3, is GAGVSQSPSNKVTEKGKDVELRCDPISGHTALYWYRQSLGQGLEFLIYFQGNSAPDKSGLPSDRFSAERTGGSVSTLTIQRTQQEDSAVYLCASSLQGAPGTDTQYFGPGTRLTVL.

The CDR3 DNA reads TGTGCCAGCAGCTTGGTAGGGGGGGCCTTGATCTACGAGCAGTACTTC. It codes for CASSLVGGALIYEQYF. V and J are TRBV5-5 and TRBJ2-7; weak D call: TRBD2 (7 bases). Trimming removed 0 bases at V and 3 bases at J, with 16 bases between. The CDR3 has 16 residues. Germline-derived CDR1 and CDR2 are SGHKS and YYEKEE (reference sequence).

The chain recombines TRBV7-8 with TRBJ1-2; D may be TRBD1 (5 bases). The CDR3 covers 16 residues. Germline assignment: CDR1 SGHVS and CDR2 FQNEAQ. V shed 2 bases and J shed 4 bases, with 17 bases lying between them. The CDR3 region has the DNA TGTGCCAGCAGCTTAAGATTGATAGGGGATGGCTATGGCTACACCTTC. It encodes CASSLRLIGDGYGYTF.

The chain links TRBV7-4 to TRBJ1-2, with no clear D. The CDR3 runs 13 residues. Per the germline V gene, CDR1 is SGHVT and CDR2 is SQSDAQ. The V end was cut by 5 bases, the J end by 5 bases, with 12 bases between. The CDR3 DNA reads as TGTGCCAGCAGCCGCCAGGTTAGGTATGGCTACACCTTC. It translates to CASSRQVRYGYTF.

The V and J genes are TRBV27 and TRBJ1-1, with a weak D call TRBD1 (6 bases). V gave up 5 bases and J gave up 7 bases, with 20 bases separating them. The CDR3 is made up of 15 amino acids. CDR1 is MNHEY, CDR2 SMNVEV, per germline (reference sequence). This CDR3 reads CASSLTPGVAGEAFF. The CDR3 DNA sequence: TGTGCCAGCAGTCTCACCCCAGGGGTGGCGGGTGAAGCTTTCTTT.

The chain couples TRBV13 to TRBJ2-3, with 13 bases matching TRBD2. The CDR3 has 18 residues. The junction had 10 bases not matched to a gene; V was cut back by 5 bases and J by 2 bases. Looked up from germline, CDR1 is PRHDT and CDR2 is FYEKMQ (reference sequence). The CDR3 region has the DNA TGTGCCAGCAGCACGACTAGCGGGGGGCCCGGAAACACAGATACGCAGTATTTT. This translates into CASSTTSGGPGNTDTQYF.

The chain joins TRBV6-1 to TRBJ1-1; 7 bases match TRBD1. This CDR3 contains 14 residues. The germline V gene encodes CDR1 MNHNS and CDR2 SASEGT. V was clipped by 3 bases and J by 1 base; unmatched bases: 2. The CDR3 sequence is CASSEGTENTEAFF. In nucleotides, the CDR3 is TGTGCCAGCAGTGAGGGGACAGAGAACACTGAAGCTTTCTTT.

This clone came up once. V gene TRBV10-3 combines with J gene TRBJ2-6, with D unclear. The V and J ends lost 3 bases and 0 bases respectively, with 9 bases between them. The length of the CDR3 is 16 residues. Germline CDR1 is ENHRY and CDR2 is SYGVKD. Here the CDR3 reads CAISDVASSGANVLTF. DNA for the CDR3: TGTGCCATCAGTGACGTAGCCTCCTCTGGGGCCAACGTCCTGACTTTC.

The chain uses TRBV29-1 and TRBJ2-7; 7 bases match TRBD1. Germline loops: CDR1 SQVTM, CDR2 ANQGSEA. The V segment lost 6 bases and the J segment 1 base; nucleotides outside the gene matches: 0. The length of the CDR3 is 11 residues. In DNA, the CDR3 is TGCAGCGTGGGACAGTCCTACGAGCAGTACTTC. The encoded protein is CSVGQSYEQYF.

In nucleotides, the CDR3 is TGTGCCAGCAGTACCAGGGCGCACGAGCAGTACTTC. It yields the protein CASSTRAHEQYF. The chain uses TRBV12-3 or TRBV12-4 and TRBJ2-7, with D possibly matching TRBD1 (5 bases). This CDR3 has 12 amino acids. Trimming pared 5 bases from V and 5 bases from J, leaving 10 bases between.

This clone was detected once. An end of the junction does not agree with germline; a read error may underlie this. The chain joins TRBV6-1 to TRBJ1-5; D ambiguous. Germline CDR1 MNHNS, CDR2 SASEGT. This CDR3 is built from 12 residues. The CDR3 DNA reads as TGTGCCAGCAATGAACTCAATCAGCCCCAGCATTTT. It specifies CASNELNQPQHF.

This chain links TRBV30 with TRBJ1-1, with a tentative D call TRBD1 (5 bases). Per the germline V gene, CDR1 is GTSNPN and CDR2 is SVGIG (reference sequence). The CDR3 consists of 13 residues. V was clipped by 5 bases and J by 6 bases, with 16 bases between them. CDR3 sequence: CAWGEIGGSEAFF. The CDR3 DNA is TGTGCCTGGGGCGAAATCGGGGGGTCTGAAGCTTTCTTT.

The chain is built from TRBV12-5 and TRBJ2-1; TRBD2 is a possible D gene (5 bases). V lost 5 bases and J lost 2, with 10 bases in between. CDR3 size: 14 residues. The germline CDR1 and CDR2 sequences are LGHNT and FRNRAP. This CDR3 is CASGRSGAYNEQFF. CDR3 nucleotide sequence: TGTGCTAGTGGTAGATCCGGGGCCTACAATGAGCAGTTCTTC.